These 9 T cell receptor beta chains share one sample of origin, sequenced in a study of cytomegalovirus exposure and HLA in healthy donors. The PCR ran on 60 Vbeta and 13 Jbeta primers. Some clones are missing from TCRdb's copy, which holds only in-frame ones; the method was immunoSEQ multiplex PCR. The profile shows fewer than 200,000 clones, under 9.5% of them singletons. Material for sequencing was PBMCs. These receptor sequences come from a woman aged 25 to 39 in good health and CMV-seropositive.

This chain joins TRBV2 and TRBJ2-7; no reliable D call. The germline CDR1 and CDR2 sequences are SNHLY and FYNNEI. The length of the CDR3 is 12 residues. Trimming stripped 1 base from V and 2 bases from J, with 3 bases between. CDR3 DNA sequence: TGTGCCAGCAGTGAAGTCACCTACGAGCAGTACTTC. Protein sequence: CASSEVTYEQYF.

This clone has more than one count but fewer than ten. The chain is built from TRBV2 and TRBJ2-1, with D perhaps matching TRBD1 (7 bases). The CDR3 covers 15 residues. Germline V gene sequence: CDR1 SNHLY, CDR2 FYNNEI. V lost 6 bases to trimming and J lost 7 bases, with 19 bases between them. The CDR3 coding sequence is TGTGCCAGCAGGGGCGGAGGGGGCTGGAGGAATGAGCAGTTCTTC. Amino acid sequence: CASRGGGGWRNEQFF.

The genes are TRBV29-1 and TRBJ2-1; TRBD1 agrees at 10 bases. The germline gives CDR1 SQVTM, CDR2 ANQGSEA. V lost 7 bases and J lost 8; bases outside the gene matches: 17. This CDR3 contains 16 residues. The CDR3 here is CSASSPRDRGVHEQFF. As DNA, the CDR3 is TGCAGCGCCTCATCACCTCGGGACAGGGGTGTCCATGAGCAGTTCTTC.

This clone was seen only a few times. This chain joins TRBV5-1 and TRBJ2-7; 9 bases map to TRBD2. The CDR3 has 15 residues. Germline V gives CDR1 SGHRS, CDR2 YFSETQ. The V and J ends lost 0 bases and 4 bases, in that order; junction bases with no gene match: 5. CDR3 amino acids: CASSLGPAGGYEQYF. In DNA form, the CDR3 reads TGCGCCAGCAGCTTGGGTCCGGCGGGAGGGTACGAGCAGTACTTC.

This clone turned up a few times. The chain joins TRBV27 to TRBJ1-1; TRBD1 matches 8 bases. This CDR3 contains 16 residues. Germline CDR1 MNHEY, CDR2 SMNVEV (reference sequence). Trimming took 2 bases from V and 3 from J; bases not matched to a gene: 8. CDR3 amino acids: CASSLDSQGAYTEAFF. The CDR3 coding sequence is TGTGCCAGCAGTTTAGACAGCCAGGGGGCGTACACTGAAGCTTTCTTT.

This chain uses TRBV9 with TRBJ2-2; TRBD2 matches 7 bases. The length of the CDR3 is 16 residues. In germline, CDR1 is SGDLS, CDR2 YYNGEE. The trim removed 0 bases at V and 4 bases at J, leaving 6 bases unmatched. The CDR3 DNA is TGTGCCAGCAGCGTAGATGTTGGGAGGGGCACCGGGGAGCTGTTTTTT. Its protein product is CASSVDVGRGTGELFF.

The chain carries TRBV5-1 and TRBJ2-5; D gene unclear. The germline V and J ends were trimmed by 1 base and 5 bases, with 12 bases remaining between them. The CDR3 has 14 amino acids. Germline-derived CDR1 and CDR2 are SGHRS and YFSETQ. CDR3 residues: CASSLYEVPETQYF. CDR3 DNA sequence: TGCGCCAGCAGCTTGTACGAGGTTCCGGAGACCCAGTACTTC. The variable domain in full, completed from reference TRBV5-1 and TRBJ2-5, reads KAGVTQTPRYLIKTRGQQVTLSCSPISGHRSVSWYQQTPGQGLQFLFEYFSETQRNKGNFPGRFSGRQFSNSRSEMNVSTLELGDSALYLCASSLYEVPETQYFGPGTRLLVL.

This sequence joins TRBV6-5 and TRBJ1-2, with a weak D call TRBD1 (5 bases). The V end lost 7 bases, the J end lost 10 bases, and 16 bases lay between the germline ends. The V gene's germline CDR1 is MNHEY and CDR2 SVGAGI. The CDR3 consists of 12 residues. The CDR3 nucleotides are TGTGCCAGCATTTCCCTAACAGGACCCTACACCTTC. Residues: CASISLTGPYTF.

The chain uses TRBV9 and TRBJ2-1, with 10 positions matching TRBD1. V lost 7 bases and J lost 7; bases outside the gene matches: 14. The CDR3 is made up of 16 amino acids. Germline CDR1 reads SGDLS; CDR2 reads YYNGEE. The DNA for the CDR3 is TGTGCCAGCGTACCCCAAACCGGGACAGGGGTAAATGAGCAGTTCTTC. The encoded protein is CASVPQTGTGVNEQFF. Supplemented by reference TRBV9 and TRBJ2-1, the full variable domain reads DSGVTQTPKHLITATGQRVTLRCSPRSGDLSVYWYQQSLDQGLQFLIQYYNGEERAKGNILERFSAQQFPDLHSELNLSSLELGDSALYFCASVPQTGTGVNEQFFGPGTRLTVL.